This T cell receptor (beta chain) was sequenced for a study of T cell repertoires in cytomegalovirus infection. This clonotype was recorded a few times. Its antigen remains unknown. CDR3 length equals 16 residues. CDR1 and CDR2 from the germline V gene are MNHEY and SVGEGT. The V and J ends lost 4 bases and 0 bases respectively, with 16 bases between them. Study-wide findings and caveats: The study identified carriers of CMV plus the relevant HLA from cumulative public TCR beta family frequency. The response measured ex vivo was dominated by TCR beta clonotypes (HLA-C-restricted and CMV-specific).

A single record per CDR3 protein comes from TCRdb applying MiXCR to the reads. The data hold about 890,000 distinct CDR3 sequences, with approximately 31% observed a single time. The source material was cultured CD8+ T cells from PBMCs, sampled from culture after CMV antigen stimulation. This TCR was recovered from a human donor in good health (CMV status not recorded). Some clones in this sample may be carry-over from other donors' samples. V and J are TRBV6-2 or TRBV6-3 and TRBJ2-7, with D perhaps TRBD1 (6 bases). The CDR3 protein is CASSFSQGLSSYEQYV. The CDR3 DNA follows: TGTGCCAGCAGTTTTTCCCAGGGGCTTTCCTCCTACGAGCAGTACGTC.